These T cell receptor beta chains were read from a single sample in a study of shared clonotypes between healthy human individuals. The method was immunoSEQ multiplex PCR; TCRdb's version includes in-frame clones alone and lacks a portion of them. The data hold roughly 1,800,000 clones, with approximately 94% observed a single time. Sample: naive CD8+ T cells sorted from blood. The receptor set was obtained from a man aged 18 to 30 in good health. CDR3s include the opening cysteine and the closing phenylalanine or tryptophan. Each record gives: V gene, CDR3 length, J gene, clone size, D gene, CDR3 DNA, CDR3 protein. D genes are given only for firm matches. Expanded clones get a size class; other rows say once, few or many, or leave the size out.

TRBV2,16,TRBJ1-2,NA,NA,TGTGCCAGCAGTGAAGGAGCAGGGATCTCGAAGTATGGCTACACCTTC,CASSEGAGISKYGYTF
TRBV7-9,15,TRBJ1-1,NA,NA,TGTGCCAGCAGACCGGAGACAGCCGTGAACACTGAAGCTTTCTTT,CASRPETAVNTEAFF
TRBV7-9,15,TRBJ1-1,NA,NA,TGTGCCAGCAGCTCGGTCATGACAGCGAACACTGAAGCTTTCTTT,CASSSVMTANTEAFF
TRBV5-8,13,TRBJ2-5,once,NA,TGTGCCAGCAGCTTCGGAGGGGGAGAGACCCAGTACTTC,CASSFGGGETQYF
TRBV11-2,12,TRBJ2-7,NA,NA,TGTGCCAGCGGTCCCCCCTCCTACGAGCAGTACTTC,CASGPPSYEQYF
TRBV6-1,15,TRBJ1-5,NA,TRBD1,TGTGCCAGCAGTACGGGACAGAGTAGCAATCAGCCCCAGCATTTT,CASSTGQSSNQPQHF
TRBV4-1,12,TRBJ2-5,NA,NA,TGCGCCAGCAGCCACGAGGGAGAGACCCAGTACTTC,CASSHEGETQYF
TRBV6-6,16,TRBJ2-7,NA,TRBD2,TGTGCCAGCAGTCCACCCCTAGCGGGATGGTCCTACGAGCAGTACTTC,CASSPPLAGWSYEQYF
TRBV7-9,13,TRBJ2-7,few,TRBD1,TGTGCCAGCAGCTTGGGACAGATCTACGAGCAGTACTTC,CASSLGQIYEQYF
TRBV5-1,16,TRBJ2-7,NA,NA,TGCGCCAGCAGCTTGGTGGTCGGGCAGGCAGCCTACGAGCAGTACTTC,CASSLVVGQAAYEQYF
TRBV29-1,12,TRBJ1-1,NA,NA,TGCAGCGTTGAAGGAAACAGAGTTGAAGCTTTCTTT,CSVEGNRVEAFF
TRBV7-9,13,TRBJ2-2,NA,NA,TGTGCCAGCAGCTTTACTAGAACCGGGGAGCTGTTTTTT,CASSFTRTGELFF
TRBV7-9,16,TRBJ2-4,NA,NA,TGTGCCAGCAGAGCCGACACTGGGGTGGGGTGGTCGATTCAGTACTTC,CASRADTGVGWSIQYF
TRBV7-9,15,TRBJ2-2,NA,NA,TGTGCCAGCAGCGGACCGGGCTTACACACCGGGGAGCTGTTTTTT,CASSGPGLHTGELFF
TRBV7-9,14,TRBJ2-7,NA,NA,TGTGCCAGCAGCTTAGCGGGACGGGACTACGAGCAGTACTTC,CASSLAGRDYEQYF
TRBV27,16,TRBJ2-7,NA,TRBD2,TGTGCCAGCAGTCCCAGCGGGGGGGCTAAATGGTACGAGCAGTACTTC,CASSPSGGAKWYEQYF
TRBV6-1,15,TRBJ2-7,NA,TRBD1,TGTGCCAGCAGGGTCGGGACAGGGGGACCCTACGAGCAGTACTTC,CASRVGTGGPYEQYF
TRBV9,16,TRBJ2-1,NA,TRBD1,TGTGCCAGCAGCGCCGGGACAGGGGAAGGGTACAATGAGCAGTTCTTC,CASSAGTGEGYNEQFF
TRBV10-3,15,TRBJ2-3,once,NA,TGTGCCATCAGTGAGTCGTGGGGTGACACAGATACGCAGTATTTT,CAISESWGDTDTQYF
TRBV4-1,16,TRBJ1-1,NA,TRBD1,TGCGCCAGCAGCCCCCGGACAGGGGATAGCTTCACTGAAGCTTTCTTT,CASSPRTGDSFTEAFF
TRBV15,15,TRBJ2-2,NA,TRBD2,TGTGCCACCGGGTTAGCGGGGGATAACACCGGGGAGCTGTTTTTT,CATGLAGDNTGELFF
TRBV15,15,TRBJ2-2,NA,NA,TGTGCCACCAGCAGCCACAGGGAGAACACCGGGGAGCTGTTTTTT,CATSSHRENTGELFF
TRBV12-5,16,TRBJ2-7,once,TRBD1,TGTGCTAGTGGTCCTTGGGGGGGACAGGGAACCTACGAGCAGTACTTC,CASGPWGGQGTYEQYF
TRBV9,18,TRBJ2-1,NA,NA,TGTGCCAGCAGCGGAGGGTACCGGGACTTTTGGTCCTACAATGAGCAGTTCTTC,CASSGGYRDFWSYNEQFF
TRBV29-1,15,TRBJ2-1,NA,TRBD2,TGCAGCGTTGATGGACTAGCGGAACCCTACAATGAGCAGTTCTTC,CSVDGLAEPYNEQFF
TRBV28,18,TRBJ2-5,NA,TRBD2,TGTGCCAGCAGTTTTGGGGGTAGCGGGGAATCGAGGCAAGAGACCCAGTACTTC,CASSFGGSGESRQETQYF
TRBV20-1,11,TRBJ1-6,NA,NA,TGCAGTGGACGGGAATCGGGACCCCTCCACTTT,CSGRESGPLHF
TRBV4-2,15,TRBJ2-5,NA,NA,TGTGCCAGCAGCCAAGACGCGGGGCTCCAAGAGACCCAGTACTTC,CASSQDAGLQETQYF
TRBV5-1,14,TRBJ2-7,few,TRBD1,TGCGCCAGCAGCTTGGGACAGGGTCCCTACGAGCAGTACTTC,CASSLGQGPYEQYF
TRBV27,15,TRBJ2-3,NA,TRBD2,TGTGCCAGCAGTTTACTGGCGGGGGGCACAGATACGCAGTATTTT,CASSLLAGGTDTQYF
TRBV28,12,TRBJ1-3,NA,NA,TGTGCCAGCTGGGACGGCGGAAACACCATATATTTT,CASWDGGNTIYF
TRBV25-1,14,TRBJ1-5,NA,NA,TGTGCCAGCGGCCAACGGGAGAGCAATCAGCCCCAGCATTTT,CASGQRESNQPQHF
TRBV27,13,TRBJ2-2,NA,NA,TGTGCCAGCAGCCTACAGGTCACCGGGGAGCTGTTTTTT,CASSLQVTGELFF
TRBV6-6,15,TRBJ1-2,NA,NA,TGTGCCAGCACCCCTTCCGGGGGGCGCAACTATGGCTACACCTTC,CASTPSGGRNYGYTF
TRBV27,14,TRBJ1-4,NA,NA,TGTGCCAGCACGAGGGCCCCGGGGAATGAAAAACTGTTTTTT,CASTRAPGNEKLFF
TRBV27,14,TRBJ2-5,NA,NA,TGTGCCAGCAGTCCCGAGGGGGTCCACGAGACCCAGTACTTC,CASSPEGVHETQYF